This TCR beta chain is from a study of T cell responses to AZD1222 COVID-19 vaccine. Study findings and constraints: Dominant at 160-218 and 743-854, vaccine-associated CD4 TCRs also spanned spike. Every sample of the repertoires postdated the peak T cell response. Unmutated regions of variants are reportedly targeted by nearly half of spike-specific TCRs. Clonal diversity was possibly underestimated; the donors were predominantly white British and more often female.

Libraries were prepared by immunoSEQ multiplex PCR; TCRdb keeps only in-frame clonotypes and omits some of them. The sample contains roughly 80,000 clones, approximately 87% of which appear only once. With regard to this clone: Its antigen is currently unknown.

The source was peripheral blood, collected on day 0 of MenACWY control vaccination. This TCR was sampled from an adult in good health.

CDR3 in DNA: TGTGCCAGCAGCTTAGCCACTACCAACTATGGCTACACCTTC. Protein: CASSLATTNYGYTF. The chain is built from TRBV7-9 and TRBJ1-2; D not resolved. CDR3 size: 14 residues. From germline, CDR1 is SEHNR and CDR2 FQNEAQ (reference sequence). The V gene lost 0 bases and the J gene lost 2 bases, with 7 bases spanning the gap.